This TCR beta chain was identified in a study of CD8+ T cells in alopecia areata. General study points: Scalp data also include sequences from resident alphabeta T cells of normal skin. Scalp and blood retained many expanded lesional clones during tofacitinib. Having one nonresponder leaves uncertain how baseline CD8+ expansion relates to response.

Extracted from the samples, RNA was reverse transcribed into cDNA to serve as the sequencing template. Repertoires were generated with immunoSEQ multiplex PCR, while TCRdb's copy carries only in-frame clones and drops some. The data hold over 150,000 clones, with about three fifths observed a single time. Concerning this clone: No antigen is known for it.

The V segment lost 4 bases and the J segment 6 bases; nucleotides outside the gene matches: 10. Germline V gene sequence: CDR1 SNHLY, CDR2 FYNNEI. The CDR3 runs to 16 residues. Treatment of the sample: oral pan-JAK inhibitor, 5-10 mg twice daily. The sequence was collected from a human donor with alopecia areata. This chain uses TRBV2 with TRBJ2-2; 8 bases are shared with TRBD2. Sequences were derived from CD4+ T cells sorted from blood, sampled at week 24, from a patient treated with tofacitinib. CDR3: CASSGSRAGVAGELFF. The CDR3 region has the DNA TGTGCCAGCAGTGGAAGCCGAGCGGGAGTTGCCGGGGAGCTGTTTTTT.